This TCR beta chain emerged from a study of human T cells and chemical hapten exposure. About the study: The patient population, which was mostly female, had alopecia areata, totalis or universalis.

In this sample, this clonotype turned up many times. Its antigen remains unidentified. General study results and limits: DPC sensitization did not alter TCRs above 1 in 1000 frequency. The count of PT1 expanded TCRs correlated positively with patch test score.

Individual cDNA molecules received unique molecular identifiers in the library. TCRdb processed the RACE reads anew with MiXCR; each CDR3 protein has one entry. The sample holds 75,000 to 95,000 distinct CDR3 sequences; 10% to 15% are singletons and the top ten take 3.5%. This CDR3 is built from 15 residues. CDR1 and CDR2 from the germline V gene are SQVTM and ANQGSEA. J was trimmed by 4 bases and V by 1 base; bases with no gene match: 6. Sample time point: patch test 1, 2 weeks after DPC sensitization. Treatment of the sample: therapeutic diphenylcyclopropenone sensitization with weekly scalp DPC. The receptor was derived from a woman aged 60-70 years with alopecia areata. Some clones in this sample may be carry-over from other donors' samples. Sequenced material: whole blood, taken in connection with sensitization to the hapten diphenylcyclopropenone (DPC). The chain has TRBV29-1 and TRBJ1-1; 10 nucleotides match TRBD1. CDR3 sequence: CSVEGRTGGFTEAFF. For the CDR3, the DNA is TGCAGCGTTGAAGGTCGGACAGGGGGTTTCACTGAAGCTTTCTTT.